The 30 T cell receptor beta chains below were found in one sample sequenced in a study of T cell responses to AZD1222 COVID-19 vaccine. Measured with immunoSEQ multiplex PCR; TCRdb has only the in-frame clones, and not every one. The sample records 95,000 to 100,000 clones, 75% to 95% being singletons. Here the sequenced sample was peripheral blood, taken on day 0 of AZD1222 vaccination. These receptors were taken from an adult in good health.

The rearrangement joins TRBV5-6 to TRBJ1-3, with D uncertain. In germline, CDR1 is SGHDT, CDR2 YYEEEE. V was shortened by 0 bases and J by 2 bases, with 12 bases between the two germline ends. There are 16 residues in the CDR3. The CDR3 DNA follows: TGTGCCAGCAGCTTGGGACTCAAGCTGCCTGGAAACACCATATATTTT. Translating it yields CASSLGLKLPGNTIYF.

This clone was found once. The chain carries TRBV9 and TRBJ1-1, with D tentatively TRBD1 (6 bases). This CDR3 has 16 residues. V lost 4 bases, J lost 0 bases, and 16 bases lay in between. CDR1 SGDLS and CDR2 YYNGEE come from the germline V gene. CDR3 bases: TGTGCCAGCAGCCCAATTAGCGGGGGCTTGAACACTGAAGCTTTCTTT. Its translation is CASSPISGGLNTEAFF.

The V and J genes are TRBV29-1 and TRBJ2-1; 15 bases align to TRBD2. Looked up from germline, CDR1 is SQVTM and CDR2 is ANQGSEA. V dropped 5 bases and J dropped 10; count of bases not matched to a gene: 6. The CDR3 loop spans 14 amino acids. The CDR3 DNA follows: TGCAGCGTTCGGACTAGCGGGGGGGCGACGGAGCAGTTCTTC. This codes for CSVRTSGGATEQFF.

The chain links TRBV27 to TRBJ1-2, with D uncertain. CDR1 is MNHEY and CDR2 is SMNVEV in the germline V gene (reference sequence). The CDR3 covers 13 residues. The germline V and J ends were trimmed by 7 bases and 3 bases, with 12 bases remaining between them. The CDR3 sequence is CASKSPRDYGYTF. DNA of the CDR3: TGTGCCAGCAAAAGCCCCCGCGACTATGGCTACACCTTC.

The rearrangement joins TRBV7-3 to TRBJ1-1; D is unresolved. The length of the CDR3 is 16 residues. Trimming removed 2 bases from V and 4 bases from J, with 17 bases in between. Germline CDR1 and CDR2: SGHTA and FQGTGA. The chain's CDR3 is CASSLGRRARGTEAFF. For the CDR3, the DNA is TGTGCCAGCAGCTTAGGGCGGAGGGCCCGGGGCACTGAAGCTTTCTTT.

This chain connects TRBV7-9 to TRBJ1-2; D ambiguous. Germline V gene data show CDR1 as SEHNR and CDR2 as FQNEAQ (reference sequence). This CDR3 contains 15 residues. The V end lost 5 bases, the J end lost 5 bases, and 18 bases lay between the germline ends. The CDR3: CASSLDTFLRYGYTF. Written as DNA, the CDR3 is TGTGCCAGCAGCCTCGACACCTTTTTGCGGTATGGCTACACCTTC.

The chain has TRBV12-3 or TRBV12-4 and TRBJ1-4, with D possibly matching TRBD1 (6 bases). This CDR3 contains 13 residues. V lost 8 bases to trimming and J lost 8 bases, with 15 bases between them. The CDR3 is CASGEGGGEKLFF. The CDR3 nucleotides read TGTGCCAGCGGAGAAGGGGGAGGAGAAAAACTGTTTTTT.

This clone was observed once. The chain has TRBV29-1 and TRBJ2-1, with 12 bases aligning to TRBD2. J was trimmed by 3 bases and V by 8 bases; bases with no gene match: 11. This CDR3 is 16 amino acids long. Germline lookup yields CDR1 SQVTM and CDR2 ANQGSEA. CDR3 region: CSHSSGGAARYNEQFF. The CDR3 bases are TGCAGCCATTCTAGCGGGGGGGCTGCACGCTACAATGAGCAGTTCTTC.

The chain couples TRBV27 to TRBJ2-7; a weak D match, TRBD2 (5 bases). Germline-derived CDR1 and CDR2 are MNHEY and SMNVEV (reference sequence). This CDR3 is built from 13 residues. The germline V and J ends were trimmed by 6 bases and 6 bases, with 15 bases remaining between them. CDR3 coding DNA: TGTGCCAGCAGCCCCCTGTTAGGAGGCGAGCAGTACTTC. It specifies CASSPLLGGEQYF.

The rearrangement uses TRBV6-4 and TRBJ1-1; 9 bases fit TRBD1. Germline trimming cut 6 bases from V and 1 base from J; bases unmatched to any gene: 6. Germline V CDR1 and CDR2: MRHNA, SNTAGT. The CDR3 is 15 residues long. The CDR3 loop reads CASRDTDRGNTEAFF. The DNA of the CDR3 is TGTGCCAGCAGAGACACGGACAGGGGGAACACTGAAGCTTTCTTT.

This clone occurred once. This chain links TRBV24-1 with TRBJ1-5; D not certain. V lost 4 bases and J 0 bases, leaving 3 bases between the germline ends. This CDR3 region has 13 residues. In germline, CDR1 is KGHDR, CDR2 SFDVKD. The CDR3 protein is CATSDSSNQPQHF. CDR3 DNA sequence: TGTGCCACCAGTGACAGTAGCAATCAGCCCCAGCATTTT.

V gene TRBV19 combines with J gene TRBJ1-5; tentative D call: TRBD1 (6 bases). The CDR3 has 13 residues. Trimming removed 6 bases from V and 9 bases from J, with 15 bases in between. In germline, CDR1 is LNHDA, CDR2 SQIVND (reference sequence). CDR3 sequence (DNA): TGTGCCAGTAGGGGAGGGGGGAAGCTGCCCCAGCATTTT. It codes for CASRGGGKLPQHF.

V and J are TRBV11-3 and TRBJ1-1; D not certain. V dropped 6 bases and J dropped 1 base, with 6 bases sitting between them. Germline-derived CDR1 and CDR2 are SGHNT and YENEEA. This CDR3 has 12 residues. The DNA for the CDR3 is TGTGCCAGCAGGGGTCCGAACACTGAAGCTTTCTTT. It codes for CASRGPNTEAFF.

Here the CDR3 reads CASNSGALQETQYF. Here the CDR3 DNA reads TGCGCCAGCAATTCGGGGGCCCTACAAGAGACCCAGTACTTC. The chain employs TRBV5-1 and TRBJ2-5; D is tentatively TRBD1 or TRBD2 (6 bases each). Germline CDR1 reads SGHRS; CDR2 reads YFSETQ. This CDR3 is 14 amino acids long. The V end lost 6 bases, the J end lost 2 bases, and 14 bases lay between the germline ends. Variable domain in full (rest from reference TRBV5-1 and TRBJ2-5): KAGVTQTPRYLIKTRGQQVTLSCSPISGHRSVSWYQQTPGQGLQFLFEYFSETQRNKGNFPGRFSGRQFSNSRSEMNVSTLELGDSALYLCASNSGALQETQYFGPGTRLLVL.

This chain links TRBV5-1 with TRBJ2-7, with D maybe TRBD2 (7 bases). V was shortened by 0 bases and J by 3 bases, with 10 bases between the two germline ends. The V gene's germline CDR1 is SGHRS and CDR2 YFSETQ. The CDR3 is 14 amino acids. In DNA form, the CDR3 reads TGCGCCAGCAGCTTGGAGGGGGGGCTCTACGAGCAGTACTTC. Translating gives CASSLEGGLYEQYF. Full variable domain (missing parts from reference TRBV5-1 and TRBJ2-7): KAGVTQTPRYLIKTRGQQVTLSCSPISGHRSVSWYQQTPGQGLQFLFEYFSETQRNKGNFPGRFSGRQFSNSRSEMNVSTLELGDSALYLCASSLEGGLYEQYFGPGTRLTVT.

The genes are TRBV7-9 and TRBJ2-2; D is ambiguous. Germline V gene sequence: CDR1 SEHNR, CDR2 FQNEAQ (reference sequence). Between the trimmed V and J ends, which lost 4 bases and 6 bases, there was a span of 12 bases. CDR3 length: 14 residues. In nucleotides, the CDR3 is TGTGCCAGCAGCTCCCGATACCTCGCCGGGGAGCTGTTTTTT. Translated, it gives CASSSRYLAGELFF.

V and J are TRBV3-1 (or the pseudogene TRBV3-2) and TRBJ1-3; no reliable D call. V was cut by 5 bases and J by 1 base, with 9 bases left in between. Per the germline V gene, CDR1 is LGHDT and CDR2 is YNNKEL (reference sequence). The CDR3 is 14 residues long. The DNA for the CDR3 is TGTGCCAGCAGCTCCGCAGTTTCTGGAAACACCATATATTTT. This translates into CASSSAVSGNTIYF.

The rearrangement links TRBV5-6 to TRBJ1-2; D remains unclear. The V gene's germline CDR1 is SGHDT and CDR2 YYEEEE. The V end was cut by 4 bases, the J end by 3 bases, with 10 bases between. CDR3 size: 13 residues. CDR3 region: CASSPALDYGYTF. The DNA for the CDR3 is TGTGCCAGCAGCCCGGCCCTAGACTATGGCTACACCTTC.

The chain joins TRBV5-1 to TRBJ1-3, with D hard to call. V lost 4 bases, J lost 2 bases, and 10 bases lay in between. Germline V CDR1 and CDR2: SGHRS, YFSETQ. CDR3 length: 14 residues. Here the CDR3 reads CASSGEQAGNTIYF. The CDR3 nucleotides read TGCGCCAGCAGCGGGGAGCAGGCTGGAAACACCATATATTTT.

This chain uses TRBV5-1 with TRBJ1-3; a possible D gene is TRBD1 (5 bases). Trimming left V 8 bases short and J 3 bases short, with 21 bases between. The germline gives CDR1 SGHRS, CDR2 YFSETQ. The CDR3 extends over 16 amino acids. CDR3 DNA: TGCGCCAGTACGCGGGACTCGGAGGGTATTGGAAACACCATATATTTT. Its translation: CASTRDSEGIGNTIYF.

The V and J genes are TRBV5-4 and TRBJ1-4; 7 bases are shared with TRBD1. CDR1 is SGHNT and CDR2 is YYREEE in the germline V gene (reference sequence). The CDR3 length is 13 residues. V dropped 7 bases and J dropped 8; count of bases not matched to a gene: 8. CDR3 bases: TGTGCCAGCCGAGAAGAGGGGGCGGAAAAACTGTTTTTT. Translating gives CASREEGAEKLFF.

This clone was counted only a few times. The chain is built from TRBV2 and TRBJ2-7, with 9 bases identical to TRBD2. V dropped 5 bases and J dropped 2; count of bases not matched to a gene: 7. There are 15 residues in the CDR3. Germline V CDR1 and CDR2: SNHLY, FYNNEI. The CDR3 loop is CASSFSGGYAYEQYF. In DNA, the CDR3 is TGTGCCAGCAGTTTTAGCGGGGGATATGCCTACGAGCAGTACTTC.

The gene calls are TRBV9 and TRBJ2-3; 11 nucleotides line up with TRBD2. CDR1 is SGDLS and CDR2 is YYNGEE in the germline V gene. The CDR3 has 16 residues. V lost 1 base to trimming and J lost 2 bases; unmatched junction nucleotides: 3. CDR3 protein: CASSVTSGGFTDTQYF. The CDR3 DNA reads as TGTGCCAGCAGCGTAACTAGCGGGGGTTTCACAGATACGCAGTATTTT. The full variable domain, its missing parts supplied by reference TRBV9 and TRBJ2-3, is DSGVTQTPKHLITATGQRVTLRCSPRSGDLSVYWYQQSLDQGLQFLIQYYNGEERAKGNILERFSAQQFPDLHSELNLSSLELGDSALYFCASSVTSGGFTDTQYFGPGTRLTVL.

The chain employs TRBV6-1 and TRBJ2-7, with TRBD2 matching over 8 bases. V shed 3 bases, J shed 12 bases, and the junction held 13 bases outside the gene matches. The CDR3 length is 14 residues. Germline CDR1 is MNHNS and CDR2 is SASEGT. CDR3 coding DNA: TGTGCCAGCAGTGAGGCTAGCGGGTTAAGAGCTAGGTACTTC. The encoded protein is CASSEASGLRARYF.

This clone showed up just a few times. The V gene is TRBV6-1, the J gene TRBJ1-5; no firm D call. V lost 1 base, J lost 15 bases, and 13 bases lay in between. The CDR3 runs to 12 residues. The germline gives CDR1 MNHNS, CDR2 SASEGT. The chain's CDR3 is CASSEEMGKGHF. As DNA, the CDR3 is TGTGCCAGCAGTGAAGAGATGGGGAAGGGGCATTTT.

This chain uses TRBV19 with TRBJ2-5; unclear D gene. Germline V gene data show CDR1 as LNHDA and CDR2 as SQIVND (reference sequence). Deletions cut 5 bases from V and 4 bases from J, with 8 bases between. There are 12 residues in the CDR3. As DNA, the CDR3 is TGTGCCAGTAGTCCCCTCGGAGAGACCCAGTACTTC. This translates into CASSPLGETQYF.

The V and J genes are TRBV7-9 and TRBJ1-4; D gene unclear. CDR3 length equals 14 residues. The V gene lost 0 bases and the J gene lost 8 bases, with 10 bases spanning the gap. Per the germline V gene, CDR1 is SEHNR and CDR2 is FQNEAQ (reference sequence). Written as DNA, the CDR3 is TGTGCCAGCAGCTTAGCGCTCGGGTGGGAAAAACTGTTTTTT. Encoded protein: CASSLALGWEKLFF. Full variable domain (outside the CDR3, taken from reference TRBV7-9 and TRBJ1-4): DTGVSQNPRHKITKRGQNVTFRCDPISEHNRLYWYRQTLGQGPEFLTYFQNEAQLEKSRLLSDRFSAERPKGSFSTLEIQRTEQGDSAMYLCASSLALGWEKLFFGSGTQLSVL.

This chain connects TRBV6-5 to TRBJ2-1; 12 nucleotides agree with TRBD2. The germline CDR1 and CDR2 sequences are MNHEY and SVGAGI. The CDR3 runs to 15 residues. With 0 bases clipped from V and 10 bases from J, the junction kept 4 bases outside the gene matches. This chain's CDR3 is CASSYSTSGGWEQFF. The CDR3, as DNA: TGTGCCAGCAGTTACTCGACTAGCGGGGGTTGGGAGCAGTTCTTC.

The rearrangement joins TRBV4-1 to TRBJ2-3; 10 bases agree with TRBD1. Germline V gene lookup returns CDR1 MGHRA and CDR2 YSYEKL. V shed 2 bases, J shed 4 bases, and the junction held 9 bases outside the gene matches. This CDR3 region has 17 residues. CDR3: CASSQSRPGQGADTQYF. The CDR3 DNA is TGCGCCAGCAGCCAATCCCGACCCGGACAGGGGGCAGATACGCAGTATTTT.

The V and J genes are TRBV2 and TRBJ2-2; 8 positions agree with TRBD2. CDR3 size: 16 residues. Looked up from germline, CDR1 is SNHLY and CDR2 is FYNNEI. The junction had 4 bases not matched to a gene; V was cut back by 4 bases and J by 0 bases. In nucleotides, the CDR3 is TGTGCCAGCAGTGTCCAGCGGGGGACGAACACCGGGGAGCTGTTTTTT. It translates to CASSVQRGTNTGELFF.